The source of this T cell receptor beta chain is a study of T cells in tuberculosis. Study background: A South African cohort included IGRA-negative adolescents, latently infected IGRA-positive adolescents and adults with active tuberculosis.

The method was immunoSEQ multiplex PCR; TCRdb's version includes in-frame clones alone and lacks a portion of them. The sample contains roughly 31,000 clones, roughly 83% of which appear only once. This CDR3 spans 16 amino acids. Trimming removed 1 base from V and 4 bases from J; junction bases left unmatched: 5. The germline CDR1 and CDR2 sequences are MNHNS and SASEGT. Described time point: new active TB diagnosis, blood taken before or within 7 days of starting treatment. This chain joins TRBV6-1 and TRBJ1-4, with 8 bases that match TRBD1. The input for sequencing was PBMCs, taken at tuberculosis diagnosis. This TCR derives from an adult with tuberculosis. CDR3 sequence: CASSEDGGQGNEKLFF. CDR3 sequence (DNA): TGTGCCAGCAGTGAAGATGGCGGACAGGGTAATGAAAAACTGTTTTTT.